These 11 T cell receptor beta chains share one sample of origin, sequenced in a study of T cells in Graves' hyperthyroidism and ophthalmopathy. Amplified regions were TCR beta CDR3 sequences from RNA transcripts. Using the HTBI primer set, a first-round RT-PCR was run on the TCR CDR3. TCRdb passed the multiplex PCR reads through MiXCR, listing each CDR3 protein once. The table includes hundreds of thousands of distinct CDR3 sequences, roughly 37% detected once. Specimen: blood. All receptors come from a man younger than 35 with Graves' hyperthyroidism.

This clonotype was recorded a few times. The V call is TRBV11-2, the J call TRBJ1-4; the D is unclear. This CDR3 contains 18 residues. Deletions cut 3 bases from V and 3 bases from J, with 20 bases between. The germline V gene has CDR1 SGHAT and CDR2 FQNNGV. CDR3 residues: CASSFLVGSPGANEKLFF. The CDR3 DNA is TGTGCCAGCAGCTTCCTCGTTGGGTCACCTGGGGCTAATGAAAAACTGTTTTTT.

The J gene is TRBJ1-1, the V gene TRBV20-1, with 8 bases aligning to TRBD1. V shed 4 bases, J shed 1 base, and the junction held 5 bases outside the gene matches. The CDR3 is 14 residues long. Germline values: CDR1 DFQATT, CDR2 SNEGSKA (reference sequence). The DNA for the CDR3 is TGCAGTGCTACCGTGACAGGGGCGAACACTGAAGCTTTCTTT. Residues: CSATVTGANTEAFF.

This clonotype turned up a few times. V usage is TRBV28 and J usage is TRBJ2-7, with a tentative D call TRBD1 (5 bases). V was pared by 6 bases and J by 5 bases, with 11 bases between. This CDR3 has 12 amino acids. The germline gives CDR1 MDHEN, CDR2 SYDVKM. In DNA, the CDR3 is TGTGCCAGCAGGAACAGGTTCCACGAGCAGTACTTC. It yields the protein CASRNRFHEQYF.

The J gene is TRBJ1-1, the V gene TRBV6-1; possibly TRBD1 for D (6 bases). The germline V gene has CDR1 MNHNS and CDR2 SASEGT. V lost 9 bases and J 8 bases, leaving 22 bases between the germline ends. CDR3 length equals 14 residues. CDR3 loop: CARTGPGKAPEAFF. The CDR3 DNA reads as TGTGCCAGGACAGGACCAGGGAAGGCACCCGAAGCTTTCTTT.

There are many counts of this clonotype. The rearrangement links TRBV20-1 to TRBJ2-7; D is tentatively TRBD1 or TRBD2 (5 bases each). The CDR3 consists of 13 residues. Germline CDR1 is DFQATT and CDR2 is SNEGSKA (reference sequence). The ends were cut back, 6 bases at V and 3 bases at J, with 15 bases in the middle. Here the CDR3 reads CSATPGRSYEQYF. The CDR3 DNA is TGCAGTGCAACACCGGGACGGAGCTACGAGCAGTACTTC.

This clonotype was seen only a few times. The V call is TRBV13, the J call TRBJ2-2, with 9 bases aligning to TRBD2. Germline V CDR1 and CDR2: PRHDT, FYEKMQ (reference sequence). V lost 4 bases and J lost 7; bases outside the gene matches: 10. CDR3 size: 16 residues. CDR3 protein: CASSWLAGENGGELFF. CDR3 DNA sequence: TGTGCCAGCAGCTGGTTAGCGGGAGAGAACGGCGGGGAGCTGTTTTTT.

This chain links TRBV2 with TRBJ2-5; 9 nucleotides match TRBD2. In germline, CDR1 is SNHLY, CDR2 FYNNEI. This CDR3 contains 15 residues. J lost 0 bases, V lost 5 bases, and 4 bases had no gene match. The DNA of the CDR3 is TGTGCCAGCAGTTTTAGCGGGGGATACCAAGAGACCCAGTACTTC. It is translated as CASSFSGGYQETQYF.

This clonotype was recorded many times. The V gene is TRBV7-2, the J gene TRBJ2-5, with D possibly being TRBD2 (7 bases). This CDR3 is 13 amino acids long. V lost 9 bases to trimming and J lost 4 bases, with 15 bases between them. CDR1 SGHTA and CDR2 FQGNSA come from the germline V gene. The chain's CDR3 is CASQLRGGETQYF. As DNA, the CDR3 is TGTGCCAGTCAACTAAGGGGGGGAGAGACCCAGTACTTC. The whole variable domain, remainder taken from reference TRBV7-2 and TRBJ2-5, is GAGVSQSPSNKVTEKGKDVELRCDPISGHTALYWYRQSLGQGLEFLIYFQGNSAPDKSGLPSDRFSAERTGGSVSTLTIQRTQQEDSAVYLCASQLRGGETQYFGPGTRLLVL.

This clonotype is a singleton in its sample. The gene calls are TRBV7-2 and TRBJ2-7; D is possibly TRBD1 (5 bases). CDR1 is SGHTA and CDR2 is FQGNSA in the germline V gene. V was shortened by 1 base and J by 7 bases, with 20 bases between the two germline ends. The CDR3 loop spans 16 amino acids. CDR3 coding DNA: TGTGCCAGCAGCTTAGTAGGGGCTCAAAACACCGGGGAGCAGTACTTC. This sequence encodes CASSLVGAQNTGEQYF.

The genes are TRBV3-1 and TRBJ2-7; 11 nucleotides line up with TRBD2. V shed 5 bases, J shed 0 bases, and the junction held 3 bases outside the gene matches. CDR3 length: 15 residues. Looked up from germline, CDR1 is LGHDT and CDR2 is YNNKEL (reference sequence). CDR3 nucleotides: TGTGCCAGCAGCGAGGGACTAGCGGACTCCTACGAGCAGTACTTC. This translates into CASSEGLADSYEQYF.

V is TRBV2 and J is TRBJ1-1; a possible D gene is TRBD1 (5 bases). The CDR3 is 14 amino acids. Trimming removed 8 bases at V and 3 bases at J, with 16 bases between. CDR1 and CDR2 (germline): SNHLY, FYNNEI. For the CDR3, the DNA is TGTGCCAGCGGGGACCCTCCCGAGGACACTGAAGCTTTCTTT. It encodes CASGDPPEDTEAFF. The whole variable domain, filled in from reference TRBV2 and TRBJ1-1, reads EPEVTQTPSHQVTQMGQEVILRCVPISNHLYFYWYRQILGQKVEFLVSFYNNEISEKSEIFDDQFSVERPDGSNFTLKIRSTKLEDSAMYFCASGDPPEDTEAFFGQGTRLTVV.